What follows is one T cell receptor (beta chain) and its context. Beta-chain TCR CDR3 regions were amplified from RNA transcripts. The first round was an RT-PCR with HTBI primers, and the second round was a multiplex PCR. TCRdb re-called the multiplex PCR reads through MiXCR, storing one row per CDR3 protein. The data contain about 660,000 distinct CDR3 sequences, just over 40% of them seen just once; the ten biggest clones take up over 2.5%. The data originate from a study of Graves' ophthalmopathy and Graves' hyperthyroidism. The CDR3 is 12 amino acids. The germline CDR1 and CDR2 sequences are SEHNR and FQNEAQ (reference sequence).

The sample comprised peripheral blood. This clonotype was sampled from an adult man with Graves' ophthalmopathy. The V gene is TRBV7-9, the J gene TRBJ2-7; D gene uncertain. The J call may be incorrect, as the DNA end agrees better with TRBJ2-1. CDR3 region: CASRESTGEQFF. In DNA, the CDR3 is TGTGCCAGCAGGGAATCTACGGGTGAGCAGTTCTTC.